Listed here are 21 T cell receptor beta chains from one sample, sequenced in a study of T cell changes during pregnancy in multiple sclerosis. Only in-frame clones appear in the TCRdb table, and some are missing; sequencing was by immunoSEQ multiplex PCR. The table lists roughly 60,000 clones, about 89% of them singletons, with about 0.8% in the top ten. The sequences come from CD4+ T cells from peripheral blood mononuclear cells, collected in the first trimester of pregnancy. All receptors derive from a female donor with multiple sclerosis, enrolled in a pregnancy study.

This chain uses TRBV4-1 with TRBJ2-2; possible D gene TRBD2, 5 bases. CDR1 and CDR2 (germline): MGHRA, YSYEKL. Trimming took 0 bases from V and 0 from J, leaving 11 bases between them. There are 17 residues in the CDR3. Here the CDR3 reads CASSQDQDSSNTGELFF. The CDR3 bases are TGCGCCAGCAGCCAAGATCAGGACTCTTCGAACACCGGGGAGCTGTTTTTT.

In DNA, the CDR3 is TGTGCCACCACCCCCCTAGAAGCCAAGCCTGAGCAGTTCTTC. Protein sequence: CATTPLEAKPEQFF. V usage is TRBV15 and J usage is TRBJ2-1; D remains ambiguous. The CDR3 consists of 14 residues. The V and J ends lost 7 bases and 9 bases respectively, with 19 bases between them. Germline CDR1 and CDR2: LNHNV and YYDKDF (reference sequence).

In DNA, the CDR3 is TGCGCCAGCAGCCTACAGGGGGACTATGGCTACACCTTC. Its translation: CASSLQGDYGYTF. The chain couples TRBV4-1 to TRBJ1-2; TRBD1 agrees at 8 bases. J was trimmed by 3 bases and V by 4 bases; bases with no gene match: 1. Germline V gene lookup returns CDR1 MGHRA and CDR2 YSYEKL. This CDR3 is built from 13 residues.

In DNA form, the CDR3 reads TGTGCCAGCAGTTCAACAGTGAACACTGAAGCTTTCTTT. It translates to CASSSTVNTEAFF. The chain uses TRBV5-4 and TRBJ1-1; D uncertain. Between the trimmed V and J ends, which lost 5 bases and 0 bases, there was a span of 8 bases. Germline lookup yields CDR1 SGHNT and CDR2 YYREEE (reference sequence). The CDR3 runs to 13 residues.

The rearrangement joins TRBV4-2 to TRBJ2-7; D is perhaps TRBD1 (5 bases). V lost 1 base to trimming and J lost 6 bases, with 13 bases between them. The CDR3 length is 14 residues. The germline gives CDR1 LGHNA, CDR2 YNFKEQ. CDR3 in DNA: TGTGCCAGCAGCCAAGTAGGGGCCCCCCTCGAGCAGTACTTC. Amino acid sequence: CASSQVGAPLEQYF.

CDR3 loop: CASNRGPGNTIYF. DNA of the CDR3: TGTGCCAGCAACAGGGGGCCAGGAAACACCATATATTTT. The rearrangement joins TRBV2 to TRBJ1-3; 9 bases map to TRBD1. The trim removed 7 bases at V and 4 bases at J, leaving 2 bases unmatched. CDR3 length: 13 amino acids. Germline CDR1 reads SNHLY; CDR2 reads FYNNEI.

DNA for the CDR3: TGTGCCAGCAGCTTGGGTCTAGTGGAGACCCAGTACTTC. It yields the protein CASSLGLVETQYF. The rearrangement links TRBV5-6 to TRBJ2-5; D uncertain. Trimming removed 0 bases from V and 5 bases from J, with 8 bases in between. Germline V lookup: CDR1 SGHDT, CDR2 YYEEEE. This CDR3 is built from 13 residues.

The chain employs TRBV14 and TRBJ1-6; tentative D call: TRBD1 (6 bases). This CDR3 comprises 12 residues. Trimming pared 6 bases from V and 10 bases from J, leaving 10 bases between. The germline CDR1 and CDR2 sequences are SGHDN and FVKESK. The CDR3 DNA reads as TGTGCCAGCAGGTATCAGGGGTCACCCCTCCACTTT. Translation: CASRYQGSPLHF.

This rearrangement joins TRBV5-6 to TRBJ2-6, with D tentatively TRBD1 (5 bases). The V and J ends lost 0 bases and 2 bases respectively, with 9 bases between them. There are 16 residues in the CDR3. Looked up from germline, CDR1 is SGHDT and CDR2 is YYEEEE. The CDR3 DNA reads TGTGCCAGCAGCTTGGGACAGCCAGCTGGGGCCAACGTCCTGACTTTC. Its protein is CASSLGQPAGANVLTF.

This clone was found once. A read error may account for a junction end that differs from germline. The rearrangement joins TRBV7-2 to TRBJ2-3; 9 bases agree with TRBD2. Germline values: CDR1 SGHTA, CDR2 FQGNSA. CDR3 length: 15 residues. The CDR3: CASSLALAGQDTQYF. The CDR3 DNA reads as TGTGCCAGCAGCCTAGCGCTAGCGGGACAAGATACGCAGTATTTT.

The rearrangement joins TRBV7-3 to TRBJ2-1; TRBD2 matches 11 bases. The germline V gene encodes CDR1 SGHTA and CDR2 FQGTGA. CDR3 length equals 15 residues. Losses at the gene ends were 4 bases for V and 7 bases for J; bases not matched to a gene: 6. In DNA form, the CDR3 reads TGTGCCAGCAGCTCCCATAGCGGGGGGGCGAATGAGCAGTTCTTC. Amino acid sequence: CASSSHSGGANEQFF. Together with reference TRBV7-3 and TRBJ2-1, the CDR3 gives the full variable domain: GAGVSQTPSNKVTEKGKYVELRCDPISGHTALYWYRQSLGQGPEFLIYFQGTGAADDSGLPNDRFFAVRPEGSVSTLKIQRTERGDSAVYLCASSSHSGGANEQFFGPGTRLTVL.

The chain carries TRBV7-6 and TRBJ1-1; D uncertain. Germline V CDR1 and CDR2: SGHVS, FNYEAQ. Trimming stripped 1 base from V and 2 bases from J, with 5 bases between. CDR3 length equals 13 residues. The CDR3 coding sequence is TGTGCCAGCAGCTTAGGCAGAAACACTGAAGCTTTCTTT. Protein product: CASSLGRNTEAFF.

This clone was recorded once. The V and J genes are TRBV7-9 and TRBJ1-2; D is possibly TRBD1 (5 bases). The germline CDR1 and CDR2 sequences are SEHNR and FQNEAQ (reference sequence). The V gene lost 4 bases and the J gene lost 4 bases, with 10 bases spanning the gap. The CDR3 length is 13 residues. CDR3 sequence reads: CASSSQVFYGYTF. The CDR3 DNA follows: TGTGCCAGCAGCTCACAGGTCTTCTATGGCTACACCTTC.

The chain combines TRBV9 with TRBJ1-2; 8 nucleotides line up with TRBD1. CDR3 length: 16 residues. V was clipped by 4 bases and J by 6 bases; unmatched bases: 14. Germline V gene sequence: CDR1 SGDLS, CDR2 YYNGEE. In nucleotides, the CDR3 is TGTGCCAGCAGCCGGGAGACAGGGGTAAGGATGGATGGCTACACCTTC. Its protein product is CASSRETGVRMDGYTF.

The V call is TRBV30, the J call TRBJ1-6; 9 nucleotides agree with TRBD1. The length of the CDR3 is 13 residues. Trimming took 5 bases from V and 6 from J; bases not matched to a gene: 2. CDR1 is GTSNPN and CDR2 is SVGIG in the germline V gene (reference sequence). The CDR3 nucleotides are TGTGCCTGGGGGACAGGGCTTAATTCACCCCTCCACTTT. It yields the protein CAWGTGLNSPLHF.

This clone appeared a single time. The chain employs TRBV7-3 and TRBJ2-3; 7 positions agree with TRBD2. The CDR3 spans 17 residues. Unmatched junction bases numbered 11, after V lost 2 bases and J lost 3 bases. Germline V gives CDR1 SGHTA, CDR2 FQGTGA. DNA for the CDR3: TGTGCCAGCAGCTTAGGAGGGGCGGGGGTAGGGACAGATACGCAGTATTTT. Protein product: CASSLGGAGVGTDTQYF.

In DNA, the CDR3 is TGTGCCAGCTCACCAACAGGCTACGAGCAGTACTTC. Its protein is CASSPTGYEQYF. V usage is TRBV18 and J usage is TRBJ2-7; possibly TRBD1 for D (5 bases). This CDR3 has 12 residues. The germline V gene has CDR1 KGHSH and CDR2 LQKENI. V lost 2 bases, J lost 3 bases, and 5 bases lay in between.

The J gene is TRBJ2-1, the V gene TRBV7-2; tentatively, D is TRBD1 (6 bases). The germline V gene has CDR1 SGHTA and CDR2 FQGNSA. This CDR3 comprises 15 residues. V dropped 4 bases and J dropped 8 bases, with 18 bases sitting between them. CDR3 in DNA: TGTGCCAGCAGCTCCCAGGGGCGGGCACCACATGAGCAGTTCTTC. Its protein is CASSSQGRAPHEQFF.

The V and J genes are TRBV6-6 and TRBJ2-1; 8 bases align to TRBD2. This CDR3 comprises 15 residues. Trimming took 7 bases from V and 7 from J; bases not matched to a gene: 12. The germline CDR1 and CDR2 sequences are MNHNY and SVGAGI (reference sequence). CDR3 sequence: CASTNSGGAGNEQFF. CDR3 sequence (DNA): TGTGCCAGCACCAACTCGGGGGGGGCGGGAAATGAGCAGTTCTTC.

CDR3 residues: CASRGGAHEKLFF. DNA of the CDR3: TGTGCCAGCAGGGGGGGAGCCCATGAAAAACTGTTTTTT. The rearrangement links TRBV6-6 to TRBJ1-4, with a possible D match to TRBD1 (5 bases). This CDR3 has 13 residues. CDR1 is MNHNY and CDR2 is SVGAGI in the germline V gene (reference sequence). V was cut by 6 bases and J by 6 bases, with 11 bases left in between.

J is TRBJ1-5 and V is TRBV28; D not resolved. The CDR3 runs to 11 residues. Per germline, CDR1 MDHEN and CDR2 SYDVKM. The ends were cut back, 5 bases at V and 6 bases at J, with 5 bases in the middle. The CDR3 loop is CASSRGQPQHF. Written as DNA, the CDR3 is TGTGCCAGCAGTCGGGGTCAGCCCCAGCATTTT.